The 10 T cell receptor beta chains given below trace back to one sample, sequenced in a study of blood T cell repertoires in COVID-19. Libraries were prepared by immunoSEQ multiplex PCR; TCRdb keeps only in-frame clonotypes and omits some of them. The sample includes about 200,000 clones, about 80% of them seen just once. The source material was PBMCs or T cells enriched from blood (not recorded which). Every receptor here comes from a man in his forties who had recovered from COVID-19.

V gene TRBV7-2 combines with J gene TRBJ2-1, with 8 bases fitting TRBD2. This CDR3 region has 15 residues. Germline V gives CDR1 SGHTA, CDR2 FQGNSA. The J segment lost 5 bases and the V segment lost 1 base, leaving 4 bases of the junction unmatched. Here the CDR3 reads CASSLELAVNNEQFF. CDR3 bases: TGTGCCAGCAGCTTAGAACTAGCGGTAAACAATGAGCAGTTCTTC.

V and J are TRBV30 and TRBJ1-2, with TRBD1 matching over 7 bases. Germline V lookup: CDR1 GTSNPN, CDR2 SVGIG (reference sequence). The CDR3 covers 13 residues. V shed 0 bases and J 5 bases; nucleotides not matched to a gene: 3. The CDR3 is CAWSVQGKYGYTF. CDR3 bases: TGTGCCTGGAGTGTACAGGGGAAGTATGGCTACACCTTC.

This chain uses TRBV5-8 with TRBJ1-5, with D hard to call. With 3 bases removed from V and 2 bases from J, the gap between germline ends came to 6 bases. The germline V gene has CDR1 SGHTS and CDR2 YDEGEE. The CDR3 consists of 13 residues. The CDR3 loop is CASSSRRNQPQHF. The CDR3 DNA reads as TGTGCCAGCAGCTCCCGTCGCAATCAGCCCCAGCATTTT. Combining the CDR3 with reference TRBV5-8 and TRBJ1-5 gives the whole variable domain EAGVTQSPTHLIKTRGQQATLRCSPISGHTSVYWYQQALGLGLQFLLWYDEGEERNRGNFPPRFSGRQFPNYSSELNVNALELEDSALYLCASSSRRNQPQHFGDGTRLSIL.

The sample holds one count of this clone. V and J are TRBV6-5 and TRBJ1-4; perhaps TRBD1 as D (6 bases). Germline V CDR1 and CDR2: MNHEY, SVGAGI. The CDR3 is 14 residues long. V was pared by 6 bases and J by 5 bases, with 13 bases between. CDR3 DNA: TGTGCCAGCAGCGCGGACAGTCGAAATGAAAAACTGTTTTTT. Its protein is CASSADSRNEKLFF.

The genes are TRBV30 and TRBJ1-5; D is undetermined. Germline V gene sequence: CDR1 GTSNPN, CDR2 SVGIG (reference sequence). The CDR3 spans 13 residues. V was cut by 0 bases and J by 3 bases, with 6 bases left in between. CDR3 in amino acids: CAWSVRFNQPQHF. CDR3 coding DNA: TGTGCCTGGAGTGTACGGTTCAATCAGCCCCAGCATTTT.

The chain recombines TRBV5-6 with TRBJ1-3; the D is unclear. From germline, CDR1 is SGHDT and CDR2 YYEEEE. V was pared by 1 base and J by 0 bases, with 8 bases between. The CDR3 has 15 amino acids. CDR3 amino acids: CASSLPSSSGNTIYF. The CDR3 nucleotides read TGTGCCAGCAGCTTGCCCTCGAGCTCTGGAAACACCATATATTTT. Drawing the rest from reference TRBV5-6 and TRBJ1-3, the complete variable domain is DAGVTQSPTHLIKTRGQQVTLRCSPKSGHDTVSWYQQALGQGPQFIFQYYEEEERQRGNFPDRFSGHQFPNYSSELNVNALLLGDSALYLCASSLPSSSGNTIYFGEGSWLTVV.

The J gene is TRBJ2-1, the V gene TRBV5-1; 7 positions match TRBD1. The V segment lost 3 bases and the J segment 2 bases; nucleotides outside the gene matches: 8. The CDR3 spans 16 residues. Germline-derived CDR1 and CDR2 are SGHRS and YFSETQ. CDR3 sequence (DNA): TGCGCCAGCAGCTCGGGGACAGCCTATGCCTACAATGAGCAGTTCTTC. Protein sequence: CASSSGTAYAYNEQFF.

The count of this clone is one. This sequence joins TRBV24-1 and TRBJ2-2; 10 nucleotides align to TRBD1. This CDR3 region has 16 residues. Per germline, CDR1 KGHDR and CDR2 SFDVKD. The ends lost 10 bases at V and 6 bases at J; junction bases unmatched: 13. The CDR3 coding sequence is TGTGCCACGGCTGACAGTCGGGACAGGGGCCCCGGGGAGCTGTTTTTT. It specifies CATADSRDRGPGELFF.

The J gene is TRBJ2-2, the V gene TRBV18; 9 bases are a match to TRBD1. Germline V CDR1 and CDR2: KGHSH, LQKENI. J gave up 4 bases and V 3 bases, and 3 bases lay outside the gene matches. This CDR3 is built from 15 residues. The CDR3: CASSPGQGGTGELFF. The CDR3, as DNA: TGTGCCAGCTCACCGGGACAGGGTGGCACCGGGGAGCTGTTTTTT. Full variable domain (missing parts from reference TRBV18 and TRBJ2-2): NAGVMQNPRHLVRRRGQEARLRCSPMKGHSHVYWYRQLPEEGLKFMVYLQKENIIDESGMPKERFSAEFPKEGPSILRIQQVVRGDSAAYFCASSPGQGGTGELFFGEGSRLTVL.

The gene calls are TRBV4-1 and TRBJ1-2; 7 bases align to TRBD1. The V and J ends lost 2 bases and 6 bases, in that order; junction bases with no gene match: 12. The CDR3 runs 16 residues. CDR1 is MGHRA and CDR2 is YSYEKL in the germline V gene. DNA of the CDR3: TGCGCCAGCAGCCAACCTTATAGGGACAGCCGAAATGGCTACACCTTC. Its protein product is CASSQPYRDSRNGYTF.